The 20 T cell receptor beta chains reported below all come from one sample, sequenced in a study of graft-versus-host responses after intestinal transplantation. Their cognate antigens are unknown. The repertoire was sequenced with immunoSEQ multiplex PCR; TCRdb's copy has only in-frame clones and lacks some. The sample lists about 120,000 clones; roughly 93% were seen once. Source: unstimulated CD4+ T cells sorted from spleen or lymph node cells, taken before intestinal transplant. The receptors were gathered from a human donor who received an intestinal transplant.

This clone was seen only a few times. The V call is TRBV19, the J call TRBJ1-3; D is unresolved. V was cut by 6 bases and J by 8 bases, with 17 bases left in between. This CDR3 is built from 14 residues. Germline V gene lookup returns CDR1 LNHDA and CDR2 SQIVND (reference sequence). The CDR3 here is CASRPPLDLYTIYF. CDR3 bases: TGTGCCAGTAGGCCCCCGCTGGACTTGTACACCATATATTTT.

The V call is TRBV6-4, the J call TRBJ1-1, with D tentatively TRBD1 (5 bases). Germline lookup yields CDR1 MRHNA and CDR2 SNTAGT. The CDR3 totals 13 residues. V was cut by 6 bases and J by 1 base, with 9 bases left in between. DNA for the CDR3: TGTGCCAGCAGCTCCGACAGGAACACTGAAGCTTTCTTT. This gives the protein CASSSDRNTEAFF.

The rearrangement uses TRBV28 and TRBJ2-2, with 11 positions matching TRBD2. J lost 6 bases, V lost 7 bases, and 10 bases had no gene match. Germline CDR1 reads MDHEN; CDR2 reads SYDVKM. The CDR3 has 16 amino acids. For the CDR3, the DNA is TGTGCCAGCACCCCATTAACTAGCGGGAGTTCCGGGGAGCTGTTTTTT. This translates into CASTPLTSGSSGELFF.

CDR3 coding DNA: TGTGCCAGCAGTCCCCTCGGACTGAACACTGAAGCTTTCTTT. Protein product: CASSPLGLNTEAFF. The genes are TRBV2 and TRBJ1-1; D uncertain. CDR3 size: 14 residues. V was pared by 5 bases and J by 0 bases, with 10 bases between. Germline-derived CDR1 and CDR2 are SNHLY and FYNNEI.

The chain uses TRBV6-1 and TRBJ2-2, with 14 bases that match TRBD2. The CDR3 spans 17 residues. Germline CDR1 is MNHNS and CDR2 is SASEGT. With 4 bases clipped from V and 4 bases from J, the junction kept 5 bases outside the gene matches. The CDR3 loop is CASSGTSGRYGTGELFF. The CDR3 DNA sequence: TGTGCCAGCAGTGGGACTAGCGGGAGGTACGGCACCGGGGAGCTGTTTTTT.

The gene calls are TRBV4-1 and TRBJ2-3; 10 nucleotides align to TRBD2. Unmatched junction bases numbered 11, after V lost 0 bases and J lost 8 bases. The CDR3 is made up of 17 amino acids. Germline V gene sequence: CDR1 MGHRA, CDR2 YSYEKL. CDR3 protein: CASSQDSRLAGVATQYF. CDR3 sequence (DNA): TGCGCCAGCAGCCAAGATAGTCGTCTAGCGGGAGTAGCTACGCAGTATTTT.

V and J are TRBV5-1 and TRBJ1-3; no clear D. V dropped 0 bases and J dropped 2 bases, with 12 bases sitting between them. This CDR3 is 16 amino acids long. CDR1 SGHRS and CDR2 YFSETQ come from the germline V gene. CDR3 in amino acids: CASSLGNPGTGNTIYF. CDR3 coding DNA: TGCGCCAGCAGCTTGGGCAACCCGGGGACTGGAAACACCATATATTTT.

The rearrangement joins TRBV6-1 to TRBJ2-1; possibly TRBD1 for D (8 bases). V lost 8 bases and J 1 base, leaving 15 bases between the germline ends. This CDR3 is built from 15 residues. Germline CDR1 reads MNHNS; CDR2 reads SASEGT. The CDR3 coding sequence is TGTGCCAGCCGACAGGGGAGGGTATCCTACAATGAGCAGTTCTTC. As protein: CASRQGRVSYNEQFF.

This chain uses TRBV7-9 with TRBJ2-2; D unresolved. Germline lookup yields CDR1 SEHNR and CDR2 FQNEAQ (reference sequence). Trimming took 1 base from V and 4 from J, leaving 7 bases between them. The CDR3 contains 14 residues. CDR3 bases: TGTGCCAGCAGCTTAGGATATTTCACCGGGGAGCTGTTTTTT. Amino acid sequence: CASSLGYFTGELFF.

This rearrangement joins TRBV2 to TRBJ1-5, with D unresolved. Trimming took 6 bases from V and 4 from J, leaving 4 bases between them. The CDR3 contains 11 residues. From germline, CDR1 is SNHLY and CDR2 FYNNEI. DNA of the CDR3: TGTGCCAGCAGAAGTAATCAGCCCCAGCATTTT. Residues: CASRSNQPQHF.

This sequence joins TRBV28 and TRBJ1-2; the match to TRBD1 covers 10 bases. The CDR3 extends over 17 amino acids. The trim removed 5 bases at V and 4 bases at J, leaving 13 bases unmatched. From germline, CDR1 is MDHEN and CDR2 SYDVKM. The CDR3 coding sequence is TGTGCCAGCAGTCCCACGGGACAGGGGTCCCCTGGCTATGGCTACACCTTC. Protein product: CASSPTGQGSPGYGYTF.

This chain joins TRBV20-1 and TRBJ1-2; D remains unclear. V was cut by 3 bases and J by 4 bases, with 6 bases left in between. The germline V gene has CDR1 DFQATT and CDR2 SNEGSKA (reference sequence). The CDR3 loop spans 11 amino acids. For the CDR3, the DNA is TGCAGTGCTAGTGCGGGCTATGGCTACACCTTC. The encoded protein is CSASAGYGYTF.

This clone was seen only a few times. V and J are TRBV7-9 and TRBJ2-7; 7 bases line up with TRBD1. The CDR3 is 17 amino acids. The germline V gene has CDR1 SEHNR and CDR2 FQNEAQ (reference sequence). Losses at the gene ends were 1 base for V and 1 base for J; bases not matched to a gene: 10. DNA of the CDR3: TGTGCCAGCAGCTTAGTCCTTAGGACAGGAGGATCCTACGAGCAGTACTTC. It translates to CASSLVLRTGGSYEQYF.

This clone was seen only once. The chain employs TRBV18 and TRBJ1-1, with a weak D call TRBD1 (6 bases). V was pared by 4 bases and J by 3 bases, with 12 bases between. CDR3 length: 14 amino acids. Per the germline V gene, CDR1 is KGHSH and CDR2 is LQKENI. The CDR3 DNA reads as TGTGCCAGCTCACTCCAGGACAGAGACACTGAAGCTTTCTTT. Residues: CASSLQDRDTEAFF.

V and J are TRBV6-9 and TRBJ2-1, with TRBD2 identical over 9 bases. The CDR3 sequence is 17 residues long. Germline CDR1 reads MNHGY; CDR2 reads SVAAGI. The V gene end was trimmed by 4 bases and the J gene end by 15 bases; junction bases not matched to a gene: 22. The CDR3 loop reads CASSSSAGLASPAGGFF. DNA for the CDR3: TGTGCCAGCAGTTCCTCTGCCGGACTAGCGAGCCCCGCAGGTGGGTTCTTC.

The chain is built from TRBV9 and TRBJ1-1, with D possibly TRBD1 on 6 matching bases. Germline loops: CDR1 SGDLS, CDR2 YYNGEE. Deletions cut 3 bases from V and 6 bases from J, with 12 bases between. The CDR3 totals 13 residues. The CDR3 coding sequence is TGTGCCAGCAGCGCCCTCAGGGGCGCTGAAGCTTTCTTT. Translating gives CASSALRGAEAFF.

J is TRBJ2-7 and V is TRBV4-2; 11 positions agree with TRBD2. The CDR3 extends over 17 amino acids. With V trimmed by 0 bases and J by 3 bases, 7 bases remained unmatched. Germline V gene data show CDR1 as LGHNA and CDR2 as YNFKEQ. CDR3 sequence: CASSQDSATSGSYEQYF. DNA of the CDR3: TGTGCCAGCAGCCAAGATTCAGCTACTAGCGGGAGCTACGAGCAGTACTTC.

The chain uses TRBV4-2 and TRBJ2-7, with 8 bases lining up with TRBD2. CDR1 is LGHNA, CDR2 YNFKEQ, per germline. The ends lost 1 base at V and 6 bases at J; junction bases unmatched: 8. CDR3 size: 15 residues. CDR3 sequence: CASSQGGLGIVEQYF. DNA for the CDR3: TGTGCCAGCAGCCAAGGGGGACTAGGGATTGTCGAGCAGTACTTC.

The genes are TRBV7-8 and TRBJ1-1; D gene ambiguous. This CDR3 is 15 amino acids long. CDR1 SGHVS and CDR2 FQNEAQ come from the germline V gene. Between the trimmed V and J ends, which lost 6 bases and 1 base, there was a span of 15 bases. The CDR3 region is CASSQRVVKNTEAFF. The CDR3 region has the DNA TGTGCCAGCAGTCAAAGGGTAGTCAAGAACACTGAAGCTTTCTTT.

This chain uses TRBV7-9 with TRBJ1-4; maybe TRBD1 (5 bases). Germline V gives CDR1 SEHNR, CDR2 FQNEAQ (reference sequence). Deletions cut 1 base from V and 0 bases from J, with 9 bases between. The length of the CDR3 is 16 residues. CDR3 bases: TGTGCCAGCAGCTTAGGGACATTAGCAACTAATGAAAAACTGTTTTTT. Translated, it gives CASSLGTLATNEKLFF.